The following is a TCR beta chain sequence with its context. The source of the sample is a study of shared T cell receptors in the human thymus. Sequencing used immunoSEQ multiplex PCR; TCRdb keeps in-frame clones, though not all of them. Of around 730,000 clones listed, approximately 83% are singletons. The V segment lost 2 bases and the J segment 2 bases; nucleotides outside the gene matches: 18. The CDR3 has 22 residues. Germline loops: CDR1 SNHLY, CDR2 FYNNEI. The sample was also reused in another study, on human thymus T cells.

Sequenced input: thymocytes. The receptor was isolated from a girl under three years old with a congenital heart defect. This chain connects TRBV2 to TRBJ2-3, with 14 bases aligning to TRBD2. The CDR3 bases are TGTGCCAGCAGTGAAAGAGGCCCGGGACTAGCGGGGGCGCCCGGACACACAGATACGCAGTATTTT. Its protein is CASSERGPGLAGAPGHTDTQYF. The variable domain in full, with the rest retrieved from reference TRBV2 and TRBJ2-3, is EPEVTQTPSHQVTQMGQEVILRCVPISNHLYFYWYRQILGQKVEFLVSFYNNEISEKSEIFDDQFSVERPDGSNFTLKIRSTKLEDSAMYFCASSERGPGLAGAPGHTDTQYFGPGTRLTVL.